A selection of T cell receptor beta chains follows, all from one sample in a study of control samples from healthy donors and cancer patients. Method: immunoSEQ multiplex PCR; TCRdb's copy keeps in-frame clones and lacks some. The sample yields 120,000 or so clones, roughly nine tenths seen once. The source material was blood. The receptors come from a woman between 18 and 29 years old in good health. Both conserved end residues are part of each CDR3. The D gene is left open where the match is weak. Some rows have no size entry. The others give once, few or many, or a class for an expanded clone.

CDR3 DNA	CDR3 protein	V gene	D gene	clone size	J gene
TGTGCCAGCAGCTTAGTGGGACAGGGGGACACTCAAGAGACCCAGTACTTC	CASSLVGQGDTQETQYF	TRBV7-2	TRBD1	-	TRBJ2-5
TGTGCCAGCAGCCAAGTAGGGTACGCAGGCGCCTATGGCTACACCTTC	CASSQVGYAGAYGYTF	TRBV14	-	-	TRBJ1-2
TGCAGTGCTAGTGTCCCTAGCGGGGTAGACTACGAGCAGTACTTC	CSASVPSGVDYEQYF	TRBV20-1	TRBD2	-	TRBJ2-7
TGTGCCAGCAGCTTGGGAGGGGAGGGTCGCAACGAGCAGTACTTC	CASSLGGEGRNEQYF	TRBV5-4	TRBD2	-	TRBJ2-7
TGTGCCAGCTCCCCGGAGGTGGGGATGGGAGAGACCCAGTACTTC	CASSPEVGMGETQYF	TRBV9	-	-	TRBJ2-5
TGTGCCAGCAGTTTAGATGGTCTCTACGAGCAGTACTTC	CASSLDGLYEQYF	TRBV28	-	-	TRBJ2-7
TGTGCCAGCAGCTTGGCAGGGGGTGAAGCTTTCTTT	CASSLAGGEAFF	TRBV7-8	TRBD1	-	TRBJ1-1
TGTGCCAGCTCACCACAGACAGGGAGTAGTGAAAAACTGTTTTTT	CASSPQTGSSEKLFF	TRBV18	TRBD1	-	TRBJ1-4
TGTGCCAGCAGCCAATCCCCCCTGTTCCCCCTCCACTTT	CASSQSPLFPLHF	TRBV7-9	-	-	TRBJ1-6
TGCAGCGTTGTGTCTAATGAAAAACTGTTTTTT	CSVVSNEKLFF	TRBV29-1	-	-	TRBJ1-4
TGCGCCAGCAGTGGGGGGAGAGAGCTGTTTTTT	CASSGGRELFF	TRBV10-1	-	-	TRBJ2-2
TGTGCCACCAGCAGGCCGGGTTCGGACGAGCAGTACTTC	CATSRPGSDEQYF	TRBV15	-	-	TRBJ2-7
TGTGCCTGGAATTCTGACGGGGAGCTGTTTTTT	CAWNSDGELFF	TRBV30	-	-	TRBJ2-2
TGTGCCAGCAGCGTAGACGGCGGAGGGGAGCTGTTTTTT	CASSVDGGGELFF	TRBV9	-	-	TRBJ2-2
TGCAGCGTTGCGGACGGGGGAGCTAACACTGAAGCTTTCTTT	CSVADGGANTEAFF	TRBV29-1	-	-	TRBJ1-1
TGTGCCAGCAGTAAGTCAGGGGGACAAGAGACCCAGTACTTC	CASSKSGGQETQYF	TRBV6-6	TRBD1	-	TRBJ2-5
TGTGCTAGTGGTTTGGTACTCGGAGGGAACACCGGGGAGCTGTTTTTT	CASGLVLGGNTGELFF	TRBV12-5	-	-	TRBJ2-2
TGTGCCAGCAGCTTAAGCGGGGGGGAGACCCAGTACTTC	CASSLSGGETQYF	TRBV7-9	TRBD2	-	TRBJ2-5
TGCGCCAGCAGCCCTCAAGGGGGGGACAGGGTGCGAGGGGCCAACGTCCTGACTTTC	CASSPQGGDRVRGANVLTF	TRBV5-1	TRBD1	-	TRBJ2-6
TGTGCCAGCAGTGAATGGGGGTTCGTCCACGAGACCCAGTACTTC	CASSEWGFVHETQYF	TRBV25-1	-	-	TRBJ2-5
TGTGCCAGCAGCGTAGAATTGGAGAGCTCCTATAATTCACCCCTCCACTTT	CASSVELESSYNSPLHF	TRBV9	-	-	TRBJ1-6
TGCGCCAGCAGCTTGTCGGGGGGCGAACTTCAGCCCCAGCATTTT	CASSLSGGELQPQHF	TRBV5-1	-	-	TRBJ1-5
TGTGCCAAACAGGGGGGTAGGTTACATGGCTACACCTTC	CAKQGGRLHGYTF	TRBV21-1	-	-	TRBJ1-2
TGCGCCACCCCCGGGACAGGGGGTTACGAGCAGTACTTC	CATPGTGGYEQYF	TRBV10-1	TRBD1	-	TRBJ2-7
TGTGCCTGGAGCCGAGGGAAGTCTAATGAAAAACTGTTTTTT	CAWSRGKSNEKLFF	TRBV30	-	-	TRBJ1-4
TGTGCCAGCAGCCCCGGGACAGGGCCCCATCAGCCCCAGCATTTT	CASSPGTGPHQPQHF	TRBV7-9	TRBD1	once	TRBJ1-5
TGTGCCAGCAGCAGCGACAGGAGCACAGATACGCAGTATTTT	CASSSDRSTDTQYF	TRBV5-4	-	-	TRBJ2-3
TGTGCCAGTAGTCCGAAGACAGGGGGAATCAATGAGCAGTTCTTC	CASSPKTGGINEQFF	TRBV19	TRBD1	few	TRBJ2-1
TGCGCCAGCAGCCAGCCCGGGGGGACCTACGAGCAGTACTTC	CASSQPGGTYEQYF	TRBV4-1	TRBD2	-	TRBJ2-7
TGCGCCAGCAGTCCGGTCCTACAGACGAACACCGGGGAGCTGTTTTTT	CASSPVLQTNTGELFF	TRBV23-1	-	-	TRBJ2-2
TGTGCCAGCTCCCGCAACCGAGTGACAGAGAACACTGAAGCTTTCTTT	CASSRNRVTENTEAFF	TRBV18	-	-	TRBJ1-1